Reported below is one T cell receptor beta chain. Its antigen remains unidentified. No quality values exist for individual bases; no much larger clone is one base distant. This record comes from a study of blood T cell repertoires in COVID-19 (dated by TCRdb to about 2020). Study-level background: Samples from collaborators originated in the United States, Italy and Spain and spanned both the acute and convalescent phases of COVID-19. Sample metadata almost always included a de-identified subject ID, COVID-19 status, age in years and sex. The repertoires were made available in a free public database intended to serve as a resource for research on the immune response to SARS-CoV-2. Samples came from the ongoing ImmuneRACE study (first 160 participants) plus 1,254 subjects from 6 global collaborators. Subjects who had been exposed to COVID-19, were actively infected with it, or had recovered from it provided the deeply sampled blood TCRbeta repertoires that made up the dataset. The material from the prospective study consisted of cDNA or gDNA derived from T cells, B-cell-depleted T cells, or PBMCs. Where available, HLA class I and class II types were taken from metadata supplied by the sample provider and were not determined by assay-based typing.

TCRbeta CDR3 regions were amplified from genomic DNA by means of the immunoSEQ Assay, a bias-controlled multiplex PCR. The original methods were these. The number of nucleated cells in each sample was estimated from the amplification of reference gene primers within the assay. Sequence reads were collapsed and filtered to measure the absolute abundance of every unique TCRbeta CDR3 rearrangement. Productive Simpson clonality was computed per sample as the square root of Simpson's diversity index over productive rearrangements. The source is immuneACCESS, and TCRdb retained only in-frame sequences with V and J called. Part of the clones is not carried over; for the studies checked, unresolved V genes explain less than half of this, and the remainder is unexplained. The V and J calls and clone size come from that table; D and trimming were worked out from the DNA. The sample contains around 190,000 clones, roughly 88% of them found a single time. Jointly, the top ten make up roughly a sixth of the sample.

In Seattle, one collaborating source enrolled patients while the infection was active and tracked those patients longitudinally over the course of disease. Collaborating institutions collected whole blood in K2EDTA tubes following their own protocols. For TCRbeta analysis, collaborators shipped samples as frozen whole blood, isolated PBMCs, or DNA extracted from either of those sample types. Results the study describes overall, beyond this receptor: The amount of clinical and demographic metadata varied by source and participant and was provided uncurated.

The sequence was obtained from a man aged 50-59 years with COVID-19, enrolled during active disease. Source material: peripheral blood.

The CDR3 corresponds to CASSLISGGEQYF. In nucleotides, the sequence is TGTGCCAGCAGCTTAATTAGTGGAGGTGAGCAGTACTTC. This chain is built from TRBV5-4 and TRBJ2-7; D gene: possibly TRBD2, on 5 matching bases. Inclusive of the bounding cysteine and phenylalanine, the CDR3 is 13 residues long. Kept here is only the CDR3 DNA, which spans 39 bases and is read in frame from base 1. V loses 2 bases of germline sequence and J loses 7 bases, and the interval between the two ends is 13 bases. CDR1 SGHNT and CDR2 YYREEE are derived from the germline V gene (reference sequence).